This entry features one T cell receptor beta chain sequence. Its antigen is not identified. This sample was included in a study of siplizumab effects on memory and regulatory T cells. Points from the study as a whole: The average Treg-derived proportion among mappable alloreactive CD4+ clones was less than 80% with siplizumab versus 25% to 30% in controls. Roughly 75-95% of dividing CD4+ or CD8+ clones were without an attributable naive or memory phenotype.

The trim removed 4 bases at V and 7 bases at J, leaving 3 bases unmatched. The CDR3 loop spans 13 amino acids. From germline, CDR1 is LNHDA and CDR2 SQIVND (reference sequence). Method: immunoSEQ multiplex PCR; TCRdb's copy keeps in-frame clones and lacks some. The sample gives 100,000 or so clones, around 90% of which show up once; 0.55% to 0.95% is in the top ten. The sequenced sample consisted of Tregs sorted from blood. The TCR was taken from a human donor in good health. This chain uses TRBV19 with TRBJ1-2; 10 bases map to TRBD1. The CDR3 reads CASSTTGGVGYTF. The CDR3 bases are TGTGCCAGTAGTACGACAGGGGGCGTTGGCTACACCTTC.